This TCR beta chain emerged from a study of shared clonotypes between healthy human individuals. This clone was picked up a small number of times. The assay was immunoSEQ multiplex PCR, and TCRdb's table has in-frame clones only and misses some. The repertoire holds 950,000 to 1,300,000 clones, with about 70% as singletons. The healthy adult donors were HIV-negative and reported no recent acute infections or vaccinations. The TCR originated in a man aged 18 to 29 in good health. The sample consisted of memory CD4+ T cells sorted from blood. Sample subset: CD45RA-negative fraction.

This CDR3 is CASSQGGLGYEQYF. DNA for the CDR3: TGCGCCAGCAGCCAAGGCGGACTAGGGTACGAGCAGTACTTC. The chain carries TRBV4-3 and TRBJ2-7; TRBD2 agrees at 7 bases. There are 14 residues in the CDR3. Germline CDR1 and CDR2: LGHNA and YSLEER. V trimming: 1 base; J trimming: 4 bases; junction bases outside the gene matches: 4.